The rows below give T cell receptor beta chains drawn from one sample of a study of Tregs in tolerant kidney transplant recipients. Sequencing was performed with immunoSEQ multiplex PCR; in TCRdb, only in-frame clones are kept and a portion is missing. This sample yields 95,000 to 120,000 clones, of which around 91% are seen a single time; approximately 0.35% belongs to the top ten. The source was CD4+ T cells from blood, collected before the transplant. The source is a human donor who received a combined kidney and bone marrow transplant. Both conserved end residues are part of each CDR3. D genes are given only for firm matches. Where a row states a size, it is once, few, many or the class of an expanded clone; other rows omit it.

.,TRBD2,TRBJ2-5,TRBV5-1,CASSLDRGGRETQYF
.,.,TRBJ1-5,TRBV28,CASSLGHGLRPQHF
.,TRBD2,TRBJ2-3,TRBV30,CAWSSPGTSGDTDTQYF
.,TRBD2,TRBJ2-1,TRBV18,CASSPLGAGGSNEQFF
.,.,TRBJ1-1,TRBV6-6,CASSPSWEGRSEAFF
once,.,TRBJ1-6,TRBV11-2,CASSDSARDNSPLHF
once,.,TRBJ2-1,TRBV28,CASTPPATYNEQFF
.,.,TRBJ1-1,TRBV29-1,CSVASVTEAFF
.,TRBD2,TRBJ2-7,TRBV30,CAWNGGSGRAGEQYF
.,TRBD1,TRBJ1-4,TRBV5-4,CASSMDRGEEKLFF
.,.,TRBJ1-3,TRBV7-9,CASSIKRGSGNTIYF
.,.,TRBJ2-7,TRBV6-5,CASSYAVSSYEQYF
.,.,TRBJ1-2,TRBV5-1,CASSYQGTDYYGYTF
.,TRBD1,TRBJ1-2,TRBV6-5,CASRRTGSNYGYTF
.,TRBD2,TRBJ2-1,TRBV7-9,CASTTEGLAVEQFF
.,.,TRBJ2-7,TRBV13,CASSLAAGRPGYEQYF
.,.,TRBJ2-3,TRBV11-2,CASRQGDSTDTQYF
once,TRBD2,TRBJ2-1,TRBV19,CASSRDGVLAGLNEQFF
.,TRBD2,TRBJ2-3,TRBV5-1,CASSALAGGLTDTQYF
.,.,TRBJ1-5,TRBV11-2,CASSLEPGFGQPQHF
.,.,TRBJ1-2,TRBV7-2,CASSLERKRYTF
.,.,TRBJ1-3,TRBV7-6,CASSLPSSGNTIYF
.,.,TRBJ1-2,TRBV19,CASGRENYGYTF
.,.,TRBJ1-3,TRBV7-8,CASSPPSGNTIYF
.,.,TRBJ2-2,TRBV7-2,CASSLDPPAVTGELFF
.,TRBD1,TRBJ2-5,TRBV15,CATSRTRDRVDF
once,.,TRBJ1-4,TRBV5-4,CASSLEPSDEKLFF
.,TRBD2,TRBJ2-1,TRBV2,CASLYFGTSGPEQFF
.,.,TRBJ1-2,TRBV5-1,CASTRDILNYGYTF
.,.,TRBJ1-2,TRBV25-1,CASRLGGGYTF
.,TRBD1,TRBJ2-1,TRBV11-2,CASSRTGTDPAYNEQFF
.,.,TRBJ2-7,TRBV28,CASRRTASYEQYF
.,.,TRBJ1-4,TRBV5-8,CASSLTGRGGYEKLFF
once,.,TRBJ1-3,TRBV5-1,CASSSGHSGNTIYF
once,.,TRBJ1-3,TRBV11-2,CASSFSLSGNTIYF
.,TRBD2,TRBJ2-5,TRBV4-1,CASSQEGTNVQETQYF
once,.,TRBJ2-1,TRBV11-3,CASSLDPANNEQFF
.,TRBD2,TRBJ2-2,TRBV5-6,CASSFAGAGTGELFF
.,TRBD2,TRBJ2-1,TRBV2,CASKTSGGAIEQFF
.,TRBD1,TRBJ1-2,TRBV7-2,CASSLETGPSYGYTF
once,TRBD2,TRBJ2-7,TRBV19,CASSERLAYSYEQYF
.,.,TRBJ2-7,TRBV7-9,CASSLVAGRPYEQYF
.,TRBD1,TRBJ2-4,TRBV27,CASRGQKNIQYF
once,.,TRBJ1-2,TRBV2,CASSASREGNGYTF
.,.,TRBJ1-2,TRBV29-1,CSVERHPGGYTF
.,.,TRBJ1-1,TRBV10-1,CASSEFLGANTEAFF
.,.,TRBJ2-3,TRBV1,CTSSAPRSTDTQYF
.,.,TRBJ1-5,TRBV5-8,CASSSQGSQPQHF
once,.,TRBJ1-5,TRBV6-5,CASSYDRRQPQHF
.,TRBD1,TRBJ1-2,TRBV9,CASSVRDRGKKNYGYTF